This TCR beta chain appears in the sequencing data of a study of blood T cell repertoires in COVID-19. In the study overall: Material from acute and convalescent COVID-19 was sourced from the United States, Italy and Spain. Nucleic acid was either cDNA or gDNA, and it came from T cells, B-cell-depleted T cells, or PBMCs.

In the study's own analysis: Reference gene primer amplification gave estimated nucleated cell counts. Sequencing used immunoSEQ multiplex PCR; TCRdb keeps in-frame clones, though not all of them. The V and J calls and clone size are taken from that table; D and trimming were inferred from the DNA. The table shows fewer than 250,000 clones, with about 88% occurring only once. Germline V CDR1 and CDR2: SGHAT, FQNNGV. V was trimmed by 5 bases and J by 9 bases, leaving 14 bases between them. This CDR3 region has 13 residues. The sample comprised peripheral blood. This clonotype was obtained from a man aged 55 to 70 with acute or convalescent COVID-19. The rearrangement joins TRBV11-2 to TRBJ1-5, with D possibly TRBD1 on 5 matching bases. The chain's CDR3 is CASSGAVHLPQHF. CDR3 nucleotides: TGTGCCAGCAGCGGGGCGGTCCATCTGCCCCAGCATTTT.